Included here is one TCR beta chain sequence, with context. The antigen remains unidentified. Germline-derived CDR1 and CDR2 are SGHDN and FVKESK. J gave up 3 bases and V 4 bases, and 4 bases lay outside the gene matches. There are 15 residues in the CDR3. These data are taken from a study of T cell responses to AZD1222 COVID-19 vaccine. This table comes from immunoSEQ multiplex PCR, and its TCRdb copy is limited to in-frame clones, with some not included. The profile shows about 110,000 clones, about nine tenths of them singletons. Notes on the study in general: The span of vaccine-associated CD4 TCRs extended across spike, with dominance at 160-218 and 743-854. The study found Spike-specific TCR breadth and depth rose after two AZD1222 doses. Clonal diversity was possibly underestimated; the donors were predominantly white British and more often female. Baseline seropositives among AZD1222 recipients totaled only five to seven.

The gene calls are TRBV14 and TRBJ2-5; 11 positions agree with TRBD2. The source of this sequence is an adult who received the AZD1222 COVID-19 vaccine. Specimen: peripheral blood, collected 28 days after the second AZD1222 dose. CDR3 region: CASSPLSGGEETQYF. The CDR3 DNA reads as TGTGCCAGCAGCCCTCTTAGCGGGGGGGAAGAGACCCAGTACTTC.